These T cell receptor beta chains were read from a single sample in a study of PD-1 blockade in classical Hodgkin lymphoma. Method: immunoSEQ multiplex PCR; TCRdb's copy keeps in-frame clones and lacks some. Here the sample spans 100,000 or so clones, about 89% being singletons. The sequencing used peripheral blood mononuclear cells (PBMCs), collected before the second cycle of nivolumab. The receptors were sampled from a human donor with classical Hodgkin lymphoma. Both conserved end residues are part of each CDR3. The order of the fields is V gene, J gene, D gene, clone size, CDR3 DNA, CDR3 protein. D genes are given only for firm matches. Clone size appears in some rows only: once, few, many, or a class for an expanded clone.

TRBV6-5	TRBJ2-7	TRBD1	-	TGTGCCAGCACAGGCGGACAGGGGACCTACGAGCAGTACTTC	CASTGGQGTYEQYF
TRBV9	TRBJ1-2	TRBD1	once	TGTGCCAGCAGCGTAAATCCCGGGACAGTGGACTATGGCTACACCTTC	CASSVNPGTVDYGYTF
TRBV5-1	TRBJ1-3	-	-	TGCGCCAGCAGCTTCCAAGACTCTGGAAACACCATATATTTT	CASSFQDSGNTIYF
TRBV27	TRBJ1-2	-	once	TGTGCCGTCAGGTCAGGGACGCACACCGGCTATGGCTACACCTTC	CAVRSGTHTGYGYTF
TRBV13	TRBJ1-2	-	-	TGTGCCAGCAGCTCGGGCCCCGGGGGATCGTATGGCTACACCTTC	CASSSGPGGSYGYTF
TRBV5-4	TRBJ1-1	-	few	TGTGCCAGCAGCTGGGGACCAATCGGGAACACTGAAGCTTTCTTT	CASSWGPIGNTEAFF
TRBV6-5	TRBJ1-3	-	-	TGTGCCAGCAGCCGGGACGGTGGAAACACCATATATTTT	CASSRDGGNTIYF
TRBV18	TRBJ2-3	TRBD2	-	TGTGCCAGCTCACCAGGAAGCGGGGGGGATAGCACAGATACGCAGTATTTT	CASSPGSGGDSTDTQYF
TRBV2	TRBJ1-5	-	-	TGTGCCAGCAGTTCGAATCGGGGGAGTGAACAGCCCCAGCATTTT	CASSSNRGSEQPQHF
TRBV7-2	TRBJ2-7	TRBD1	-	TGTGCCAGCAGCTTATCGACAGGGTACGAGCAGTACTTC	CASSLSTGYEQYF
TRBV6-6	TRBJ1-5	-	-	TGTGCCAGCAGTTACAACAGGGCTGATCAGCCCCAGCATTTT	CASSYNRADQPQHF
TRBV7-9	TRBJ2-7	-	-	TGTGCCAGCAGCTTGACGGATAACCCTTACGAGCAGTACTTC	CASSLTDNPYEQYF
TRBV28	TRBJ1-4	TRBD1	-	TGTGCCAGCCGATACCAGGGGGCCACTAATGAAAAACTGTTTTTT	CASRYQGATNEKLFF
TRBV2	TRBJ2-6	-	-	TGTGCCAGCAAAAGGGATAGCTCTGGGGCCAACGTCCTGACTTTC	CASKRDSSGANVLTF
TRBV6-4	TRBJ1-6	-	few	TGTGCCAGCAGTGAATCTGGGGAAAATTCACCCCTCCACTTT	CASSESGENSPLHF
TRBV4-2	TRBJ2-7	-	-	TGTGCCAGCAGCCAGGGGGGCGGTCCCTACGAGCAGTACTTC	CASSQGGGPYEQYF
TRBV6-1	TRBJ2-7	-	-	TGTGCCAGCACCCTAGAATTCACAGGGCTCGACGAGCAGTACTTC	CASTLEFTGLDEQYF
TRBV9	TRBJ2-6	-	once	TGTGCCAGCAGCGCCAGGGTTCAAGCCAACGTCCTGACTTTC	CASSARVQANVLTF
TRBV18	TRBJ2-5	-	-	TGTGCCAGCTCACCTACGACTTTAGGAGAGACCCAGTACTTC	CASSPTTLGETQYF
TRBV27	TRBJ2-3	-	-	TGTGCCAGCACGGGGGCGAACCCAGATACGCAGTATTTT	CASTGANPDTQYF